One sample yielded the 5 T cell receptor beta chains listed below, sequenced in a study of blood T cells in healthy people across ages. Then a second PCR, running roughly 7 to 11 cycles, was carried out with a sample-barcoded 5' primer and a J-beta primer mix. Each CDR3 protein is one row after TCRdb ran MiXCR on the 5' RACE reads. The sample shows just under 750,000 distinct CDR3 sequences, around a fifth of them seen only once. Sequenced sample: blood. The origin of the receptors is a man in his 70s in good health.

The chain links TRBV2 to TRBJ2-5, with 7 bases matching TRBD2. CDR1 and CDR2 from the germline V gene are SNHLY and FYNNEI. This CDR3 contains 14 residues. Trimming removed 2 bases from V and 1 base from J; junction bases left unmatched: 1. The CDR3 coding sequence is TGTGCCAGCAGTGAACTAGCGGTCCAAGAGACCCAGTACTTC. It translates to CASSELAVQETQYF.

This clonotype has a handful of counts. This rearrangement joins TRBV20-1 to TRBJ1-1, with D hard to call. The germline V gene has CDR1 DFQATT and CDR2 SNEGSKA (reference sequence). CDR3 length: 13 residues. Trimming left V 3 bases short and J 2 bases short, with 10 bases between. CDR3 in DNA: TGCAGTGCTAGTTTCAGTGTTAACACTGAAGCTTTCTTT. This translates into CSASFSVNTEAFF.

The chain joins TRBV7-9 to TRBJ2-5; possibly TRBD2 for D (6 bases). Germline V gives CDR1 SEHNR, CDR2 FQNEAQ (reference sequence). V lost 3 bases, J lost 5 bases, and 19 bases lay in between. The CDR3 has 16 residues. CDR3 nucleotide sequence: TGTGCCAGCAGCTTCCAGTGGGACCGGGGGTTGGAGACCCAGTACTTC. This translates into CASSFQWDRGLETQYF.

The genes are TRBV29-1 and TRBJ2-1, with 8 positions matching TRBD2. The J call is doubtful: the DNA matches TRBJ2-5 better. The CDR3 spans 15 residues. Germline CDR1 reads SQVTM; CDR2 reads ANQGSEA. The CDR3 DNA is TGCAGCGTTGGGGCCCAGACTAGCGCTAAAGAGACCCAGTACTTC. Residues: CSVGAQTSAKETQYF.

This chain connects TRBV5-5 to TRBJ1-4; D uncertain. The V and J ends lost 1 base and 6 bases respectively, with 10 bases between them. Germline V lookup: CDR1 SGHKS, CDR2 YYEKEE (reference sequence). The CDR3 is 14 amino acids. The CDR3 loop is CASSLREVDEKLFF. In DNA form, the CDR3 reads TGTGCCAGCAGCTTGAGGGAAGTGGATGAAAAACTGTTTTTT.